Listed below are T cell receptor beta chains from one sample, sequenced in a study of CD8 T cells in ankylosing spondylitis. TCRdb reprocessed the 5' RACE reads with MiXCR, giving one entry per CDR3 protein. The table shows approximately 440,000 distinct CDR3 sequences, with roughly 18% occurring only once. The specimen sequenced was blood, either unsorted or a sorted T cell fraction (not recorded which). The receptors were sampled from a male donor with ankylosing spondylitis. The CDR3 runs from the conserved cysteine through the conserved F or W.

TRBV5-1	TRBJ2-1	CASNLEQGASNEQFF
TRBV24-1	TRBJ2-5	CATMPGQQETQYF
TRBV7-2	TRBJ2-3	CASSFSGRAEDTQYF
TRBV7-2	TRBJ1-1	CASSLDLKGQGVEAFF
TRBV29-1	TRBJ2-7	CSARAGTDLTYEQYF
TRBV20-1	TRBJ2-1	CSGGRDRVNEQFF
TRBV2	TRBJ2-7	CASSGTGGSDEQYF
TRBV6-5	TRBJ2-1	CASSYRDPDWNEQFF
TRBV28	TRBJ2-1	CASSTPRTPFEQFF
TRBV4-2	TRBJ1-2	CASRSLGQSGYTF
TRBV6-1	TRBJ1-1	CANREGIGNTEAFF
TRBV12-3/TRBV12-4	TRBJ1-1	CASRVTGDAEAFF
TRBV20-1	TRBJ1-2	CSALRPGQGNHGYTF
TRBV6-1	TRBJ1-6	CASSAGTGENSPLHF
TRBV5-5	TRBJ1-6	CASSGGPSPLHF
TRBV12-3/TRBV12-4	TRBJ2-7	CASSLAAGGPLKYF
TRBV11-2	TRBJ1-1	CASSLVSEGAFF
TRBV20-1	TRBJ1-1	CSAPGQARGNTEAFF